Listed here are 7 T cell receptor beta chains from one sample, sequenced in a study of shared clonotypes between healthy human individuals. Sequenced by immunoSEQ multiplex PCR; TCRdb stores in-frame clones only, minus some. The repertoire holds 2 million to 2.5 million clones, with over 90% as singletons. Sequenced sample: naive CD4+ T cells from PBMCs. The subset here: CD45RA+ positively selected. The receptor source for this set is a man between 18 and 35 years old in good health. Some clones in this sample may be carry-over from other donors' samples.

As to this clone: Within the sample, other DNA sequences also encode this same CDR3. This chain links TRBV18 with TRBJ2-1; D is undetermined. V was pared by 3 bases and J by 0 bases, with 9 bases between. The length of the CDR3 is 15 residues. Germline assignment: CDR1 KGHSH and CDR2 LQKENI. The CDR3 DNA reads as TGTGCCAGCTCACCCTCAGTTAGCTCCTACAATGAGCAGTTCTTC. Translation gives CASSPSVSSYNEQFF.

This clone is a singleton in its sample. The sample carries other DNA sequences with the same CDR3. This sequence joins TRBV5-1 and TRBJ2-7; TRBD2 might be the D (5 bases). Germline loops: CDR1 SGHRS, CDR2 YFSETQ. The CDR3 covers 14 residues. V dropped 0 bases and J dropped 2 bases, with 9 bases sitting between them. CDR3 in amino acids: CASSLARGPYEQYF. In DNA form, the CDR3 reads TGCGCCAGCAGCTTGGCCCGCGGGCCCTACGAGCAGTACTTC. Complete variable domain (other parts from reference TRBV5-1 and TRBJ2-7): KAGVTQTPRYLIKTRGQQVTLSCSPISGHRSVSWYQQTPGQGLQFLFEYFSETQRNKGNFPGRFSGRQFSNSRSEMNVSTLELGDSALYLCASSLARGPYEQYFGPGTRLTVT.

The genes are TRBV28 and TRBJ2-7; D tentatively reads TRBD1 or TRBD2 (6 bases each). Germline V gene sequence: CDR1 MDHEN, CDR2 SYDVKM. This CDR3 spans 13 amino acids. V lost 1 base, J lost 5 bases, and 9 bases lay in between. CDR3 region: CASSLYRGHEQYF. The CDR3 DNA follows: TGTGCCAGCAGTTTATATCGGGGGCACGAGCAGTACTTC.

The V gene is TRBV19, the J gene TRBJ1-4; TRBD1 matches at 9 bases. The germline gives CDR1 LNHDA, CDR2 SQIVND (reference sequence). With 6 bases clipped from V and 3 bases from J, the junction kept 8 bases outside the gene matches. This CDR3 has 16 residues. CDR3 protein: CASRNRGRSANEKLFF. CDR3 nucleotides: TGTGCCAGTAGGAACAGGGGGCGTTCGGCTAATGAAAAACTGTTTTTT.

CDR3 sequence: CASSPVDRDYEQYF. CDR3 coding DNA: TGTGCCAGCTCACCAGTCGACAGGGACTACGAGCAGTACTTC. The chain carries TRBV18 and TRBJ2-7; the match to TRBD1 covers 7 bases. Germline CDR1 and CDR2: KGHSH and LQKENI. The CDR3 runs 14 residues. The V and J ends lost 2 bases and 3 bases, in that order; junction bases with no gene match: 4.

The V gene is TRBV6-1, the J gene TRBJ2-3; weak D call: TRBD2 (7 bases). This CDR3 has 15 residues. V lost 7 bases and J lost 6, with 20 bases in between. The germline V gene has CDR1 MNHNS and CDR2 SASEGT. The CDR3 loop reads CASTLRGGSGDTQYF. CDR3 bases: TGTGCCAGCACCCTAAGGGGGGGATCGGGGGATACGCAGTATTTT.

The chain employs TRBV5-4 and TRBJ2-7, with 7 bases aligning to TRBD2. V was pared by 4 bases and J by 5 bases, with 9 bases of the junction left unmatched. In germline, CDR1 is SGHNT, CDR2 YYREEE (reference sequence). The CDR3 spans 14 residues. As DNA, the CDR3 is TGTGCCAGCAGCCCCGGCGGGGGAAAGGACGAGCAGTACTTC. Its protein product is CASSPGGGKDEQYF.